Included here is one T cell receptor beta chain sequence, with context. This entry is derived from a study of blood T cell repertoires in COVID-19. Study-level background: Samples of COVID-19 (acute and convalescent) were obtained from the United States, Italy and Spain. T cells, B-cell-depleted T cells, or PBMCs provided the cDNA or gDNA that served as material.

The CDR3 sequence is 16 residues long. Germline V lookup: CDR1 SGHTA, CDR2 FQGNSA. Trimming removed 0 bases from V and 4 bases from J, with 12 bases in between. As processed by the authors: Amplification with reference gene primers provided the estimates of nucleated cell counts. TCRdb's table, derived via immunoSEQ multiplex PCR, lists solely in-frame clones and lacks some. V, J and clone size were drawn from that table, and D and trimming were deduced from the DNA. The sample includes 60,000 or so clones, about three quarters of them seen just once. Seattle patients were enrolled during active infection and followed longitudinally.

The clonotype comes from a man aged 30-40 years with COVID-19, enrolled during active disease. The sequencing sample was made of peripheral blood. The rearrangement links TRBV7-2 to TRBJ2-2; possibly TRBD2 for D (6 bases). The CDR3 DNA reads TGTGCCAGCAGCTTAGCTAGCGGTTTAATCACCGGGGAGCTGTTTTTT. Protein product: CASSLASGLITGELFF.